The clone carrying this T cell receptor beta chain occurred once. This CDR3 comprises 15 residues. CDR1 and CDR2 (germline): SGHRS, YFSETQ. The trim removed 4 bases at V and 2 bases at J, leaving 4 bases unmatched. Membership in each cohort depended on participant-reported clinical history. The method was immunoSEQ multiplex PCR; TCRdb's version includes in-frame clones alone and lacks a portion of them. The sample gives fewer than 450,000 clones, more than 70% of which show up once; roughly 1.2% is in the top ten. The entry originates in a study of blood T cell repertoires in COVID-19. Across the study: From T cells, B-cell-depleted T cells, or PBMCs came the material, which was cDNA or gDNA.

V and J are TRBV5-1 and TRBJ1-1, with 11 nucleotides matching TRBD1. The sample comprised PBMCs or T cells enriched from blood (not recorded which). The receptor was derived from a woman younger than 35 who had recovered from COVID-19. CDR3 bases: TGCGCCAGCAGCAAAGGACAGGGGGCAAACACTGAAGCTTTCTTT. Its translation: CASSKGQGANTEAFF.